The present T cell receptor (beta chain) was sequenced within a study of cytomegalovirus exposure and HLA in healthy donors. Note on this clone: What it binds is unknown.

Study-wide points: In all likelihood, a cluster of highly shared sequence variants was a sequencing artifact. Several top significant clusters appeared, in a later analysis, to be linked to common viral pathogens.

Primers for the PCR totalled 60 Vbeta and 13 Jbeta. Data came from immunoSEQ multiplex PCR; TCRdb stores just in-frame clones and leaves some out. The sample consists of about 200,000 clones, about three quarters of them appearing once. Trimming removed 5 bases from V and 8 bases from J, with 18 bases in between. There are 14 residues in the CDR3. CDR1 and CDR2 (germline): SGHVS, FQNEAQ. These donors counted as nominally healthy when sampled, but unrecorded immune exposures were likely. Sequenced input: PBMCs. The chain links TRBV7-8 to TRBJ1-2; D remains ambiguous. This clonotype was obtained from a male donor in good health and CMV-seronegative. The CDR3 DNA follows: TGTGCCAGCAGCCCCCCCCAGTTATCGAGGGGCTACACCTTC. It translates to CASSPPQLSRGYTF.